The 29 T cell receptor beta chains reported below all come from one sample, sequenced in a study of T cells of healthy individuals. TCRdb passed the 5' RACE reads through MiXCR, listing each CDR3 protein once. The table records 41,000 or so distinct CDR3 sequences, 4% to 5.5% of them present only once. These receptors all stem from a human donor in good health.

In this sample, this clonotype is medium-sized. The rearrangement joins TRBV20-1 to TRBJ1-6; weak D call: TRBD1 (5 bases). Trimming shortened V by 3 bases and J by 7 bases, and 16 bases separated the two germline ends. The CDR3 has 15 residues. Germline lookup yields CDR1 DFQATT and CDR2 SNEGSKA (reference sequence). CDR3 DNA sequence: TGCAGTGCTAGTAACGTGCAGGGAGGGAATTCACCCCTCCACTTT. The encoded protein is CSASNVQGGNSPLHF.

The V call is TRBV27, the J call TRBJ2-1; no reliable D call. Germline loops: CDR1 MNHEY, CDR2 SMNVEV (reference sequence). The CDR3 consists of 13 residues. The ends were cut back, 5 bases at V and 9 bases at J, with 14 bases in the middle. CDR3 coding DNA: TGTGCCAGCAGTGTAGTCCCGGGCGGTGAGCAGTTCTTC. Its protein product is CASSVVPGGEQFF.

This clonotype was recorded many times. The chain carries TRBV5-1 and TRBJ1-1, with 7 positions matching TRBD1. The length of the CDR3 is 14 residues. V was pared by 4 bases and J by 4 bases, with 7 bases of the junction left unmatched. Germline V gives CDR1 SGHRS, CDR2 YFSETQ. CDR3 sequence: CASSVTGRATEAFF. The CDR3 coding sequence is TGCGCCAGCAGCGTGACAGGGAGGGCCACTGAAGCTTTCTTT.

Many counts were recorded for this clonotype. This chain links TRBV11-2 with TRBJ2-1, with D hard to call. Germline V gene data show CDR1 as SGHAT and CDR2 as FQNNGV. The CDR3 covers 12 residues. V was clipped by 1 base and J by 8 bases, with 6 bases between them. This chain's CDR3 is CASSLVKDEQFF. The CDR3, as DNA: TGTGCCAGCAGCTTAGTTAAAGATGAGCAGTTCTTC.

Turning to this clonotype: A read error is possible here, since a much larger clone lies one base away. This CDR3 is CASSGSTGAQNIQYF. The CDR3 DNA sequence: TGTGCCAGTAGTGGATCAACAGGGGCCCAAAACATTCAGTACTTC. J is TRBJ2-4 and V is TRBV19, with TRBD1 matching over 7 bases. The CDR3 is 15 residues long. Trimming removed 5 bases from V and 5 bases from J; junction bases left unmatched: 9. Germline V lookup: CDR1 LNHDA, CDR2 SQIVND (reference sequence).

This clonotype was seen many times. This chain links TRBV2 with TRBJ2-4, with 14 bases that match TRBD2. The germline V gene encodes CDR1 SNHLY and CDR2 FYNNEI. After removal of 11 bases from V and 0 bases from J, the junction contained 6 bases not matched to a gene. This CDR3 is built from 16 residues. The CDR3 reads CACRTSGGLAKNIQYF. The CDR3 nucleotides are TGTGCCTGTCGGACTAGCGGGGGGCTAGCCAAAAACATTCAGTACTTC.

This clonotype was counted at least ten times. The chain has TRBV6-6 and TRBJ2-1, with D uncertain. The CDR3 runs to 16 residues. CDR1 and CDR2 from the germline V gene are MNHNY and SVGAGI (reference sequence). V was clipped by 0 bases and J by 5 bases, with 14 bases between them. CDR3 nucleotides: TGTGCCAGCAGTTACTCGAGGAGACCCATGGACAATGAGCAGTTCTTC. This encodes CASSYSRRPMDNEQFF.

This clonotype has more than one count but fewer than ten. This chain joins TRBV7-2 and TRBJ2-3, with 10 bases that match TRBD2. The CDR3 totals 17 residues. CDR1 is SGHTA and CDR2 is FQGNSA in the germline V gene. V gave up 5 bases and J gave up 5 bases; unmatched junction bases: 13. CDR3 bases: TGTGCCAGCAGCCCCCGTCCCCCTAGCGGGGGAGGAGATACGCAGTATTTT. Its protein is CASSPRPPSGGGDTQYF. The variable domain in full, with the rest retrieved from reference TRBV7-2 and TRBJ2-3, is GAGVSQSPSNKVTEKGKDVELRCDPISGHTALYWYRQSLGQGLEFLIYFQGNSAPDKSGLPSDRFSAERTGGSVSTLTIQRTQQEDSAVYLCASSPRPPSGGGDTQYFGPGTRLTVL.

This clonotype came up many times. The V call is TRBV7-2, the J call TRBJ2-1; a possible D gene is TRBD2 (5 bases). Germline-derived CDR1 and CDR2 are SGHTA and FQGNSA. This CDR3 is built from 16 residues. Trimming took off 2 bases at V and 0 bases at J, with 11 bases between the two ends. The DNA for the CDR3 is TGTGCCAGCAGCTTACGGTCGGGGAGCTCCTACAATGAGCAGTTCTTC. Its protein product is CASSLRSGSSYNEQFF.

This clonotype was observed at least ten times. The V and J genes are TRBV10-3 and TRBJ2-3, with a possible D match to TRBD2 (6 bases). V was pared by 10 bases and J by 4 bases, with 15 bases between. The CDR3 covers 13 residues. From germline, CDR1 is ENHRY and CDR2 SYGVKD. The CDR3 here is CATTPGEADTQYF. CDR3 nucleotides: TGTGCCACCACTCCGGGGGAGGCAGATACGCAGTATTTT.

V is TRBV10-2 and J is TRBJ2-3; 10 bases are shared with TRBD2. CDR1 and CDR2 from the germline V gene are WSHSY and SAAADI. Germline trimming cut 8 bases from V and 0 bases from J; bases unmatched to any gene: 14. This CDR3 comprises 18 residues. The CDR3 region is CASGRGLAGDGSTDTQYF. Written as DNA, the CDR3 is TGCGCCAGCGGCCGGGGGCTAGCGGGAGACGGGAGCACAGATACGCAGTATTTT.

At least ten counts were recorded for this clonotype. This CDR3 reads CASSQVPISSTDTQYF. CDR3 in DNA: TGTGCCAGCAGCCAAGTACCGATTAGTAGCACAGATACGCAGTATTTT. V is TRBV3-1 and J is TRBJ2-3; D gene unclear. This CDR3 is 16 amino acids long. V was shortened by 1 base and J by 0 bases, with 11 bases between the two germline ends. Germline loops: CDR1 LGHDT, CDR2 YNNKEL (reference sequence).

This clonotype was seen repeatedly, ten times or more. This chain links TRBV2 with TRBJ1-1, with D unclear. CDR3 length: 13 amino acids. Between the trimmed V and J ends, which lost 9 bases and 1 base, there was a span of 12 bases. Germline CDR1 SNHLY, CDR2 FYNNEI. The CDR3 coding sequence is TGTGCCAGTTCGCTTGTTCCGAACACTGAAGCTTTCTTT. This encodes CASSLVPNTEAFF.

This clonotype was detected many times. The chain combines TRBV6-4 with TRBJ2-1, with TRBD1 identical over 8 bases. Trimming cost V 2 bases and J 0 bases; bases outside gene matches: 0. This CDR3 is 15 amino acids long. Germline V gene lookup returns CDR1 MRHNA and CDR2 SNTAGT. CDR3 DNA sequence: TGTGCCAGCAGTGACACAGGGGGCTCCTACAATGAGCAGTTCTTC. Translating it yields CASSDTGGSYNEQFF.

The V and J genes are TRBV5-5 and TRBJ1-2; 8 nucleotides match TRBD1. The CDR3 sequence is 14 residues long. From germline, CDR1 is SGHKS and CDR2 YYEKEE (reference sequence). The V segment lost 1 base and the J segment 8 bases; nucleotides outside the gene matches: 7. CDR3 loop: CASSLIGTGRGYTF. CDR3 DNA sequence: TGTGCCAGCAGCTTGATTGGGACAGGCAGAGGCTACACCTTC.

The chain uses TRBV5-1 and TRBJ2-3; D may be TRBD1 (5 bases). The CDR3 has 13 amino acids. CDR1 and CDR2 from the germline V gene are SGHRS and YFSETQ. Between the trimmed V and J ends, which lost 3 bases and 3 bases, there was a span of 8 bases. CDR3 sequence reads: CASSYDRTDTQYF. The CDR3 DNA reads as TGCGCCAGCAGCTACGACAGAACAGATACGCAGTATTTT.

The chain employs TRBV6-2 or TRBV6-3 and TRBJ2-3; no clear D. The CDR3 is made up of 13 amino acids. Trimming stripped 6 bases from V and 4 bases from J, with 11 bases between. CDR1 and CDR2 (germline): MNHEY, SVGEGT. The CDR3 nucleotides are TGTGCCAGCAGCCCTGTGACGGCAGATACGCAGTATTTT. This translates into CASSPVTADTQYF.

This clonotype was counted only a few times. V is TRBV28 and J is TRBJ1-2; a possible D gene is TRBD1 (5 bases). CDR3 length: 13 residues. V lost 6 bases and J 4 bases, leaving 12 bases between the germline ends. Germline CDR1 is MDHEN and CDR2 is SYDVKM. In DNA, the CDR3 is TGTGCCAGCAGAATTCAGGGACTCTATGGCTACACCTTC. It codes for CASRIQGLYGYTF.

V and J are TRBV20-1 and TRBJ2-1; D perhaps matches TRBD2 (5 bases). V lost 6 bases, J lost 4 bases, and 16 bases lay in between. Germline CDR1 is DFQATT and CDR2 is SNEGSKA (reference sequence). This CDR3 spans 14 amino acids. CDR3 sequence: CSAALGGWYNEQFF. For the CDR3, the DNA is TGCAGTGCCGCTCTAGGCGGGTGGTACAATGAGCAGTTCTTC.

This clonotype was picked up a small number of times. The genes are TRBV2 and TRBJ1-4; 9 nucleotides line up with TRBD1. The ends lost 6 bases at V and 8 bases at J; junction bases unmatched: 7. CDR1 and CDR2 (germline): SNHLY, FYNNEI. The CDR3 is 14 amino acids. CDR3 DNA: TGTGCCAGCAGCATCGGGACAGGGTGGGAAAAACTGTTTTTT. It encodes CASSIGTGWEKLFF.

Many counts were recorded for this clonotype. The V gene is TRBV7-2, the J gene TRBJ2-3; D may be TRBD1 or TRBD2 (5 bases each). Germline CDR1 and CDR2: SGHTA and FQGNSA. The CDR3 has 17 residues. Deletions cut 1 base from V and 4 bases from J, with 18 bases between. The CDR3 nucleotides are TGTGCCAGCAGCTTAGATCAACGGGGCACCAGGGCAGATACGCAGTATTTT. This translates into CASSLDQRGTRADTQYF.

This rearrangement joins TRBV15 to TRBJ2-7; 7 bases are shared with TRBD1. V shed 1 base and J 2 bases; nucleotides not matched to a gene: 5. Germline CDR1 and CDR2: LNHNV and YYDKDF (reference sequence). The CDR3 is 15 amino acids. The CDR3 region has the DNA TGTGCCACCAGCAGAGTTTCCGGGACAGCCTACGAGCAGTACTTC. This encodes CATSRVSGTAYEQYF. Supplemented by reference TRBV15 and TRBJ2-7, the full variable domain reads DAMVIQNPRYQVTQFGKPVTLSCSQTLNHNVMYWYQQKSSQAPKLLFHYYDKDFNNEADTPDNFQSRRPNTSFCFLDIRSPGLGDTAMYLCATSRVSGTAYEQYFGPGTRLTVT.

Remarks on this clonotype: A read error may explain this, as a much larger clone is one base away. J is TRBJ1-6 and V is TRBV9, with no clear D. Germline V lookup: CDR1 SGDLS, CDR2 YYNGEE. This CDR3 is 14 amino acids long. In DNA, the CDR3 is TGTGCCAGCGGCGTTGGATATTCTAATTCACCCCTCCACTTT. Its translation is CASGVGYSNSPLHF.

This clonotype was seen at least ten times. The chain links TRBV6-2 or TRBV6-3 to TRBJ2-2; 10 nucleotides agree with TRBD2. This CDR3 is built from 18 residues. J was trimmed by 0 bases and V by 2 bases; bases with no gene match: 6. Germline V gene sequence: CDR1 MNHEY, CDR2 SVGEGT. CDR3 amino acids: CASSYGLAEPANTGELFF. The CDR3 DNA is TGTGCCAGCAGTTACGGACTAGCGGAACCCGCGAACACCGGGGAGCTGTTTTTT.

Ten or more counts support this clonotype. This chain joins TRBV18 and TRBJ2-3; maybe TRBD2 (6 bases). The germline V and J ends were trimmed by 2 bases and 0 bases, with 15 bases remaining between them. Germline V gene data show CDR1 as KGHSH and CDR2 as LQKENI. This CDR3 contains 17 residues. The CDR3 nucleotides are TGTGCCAGCTCACCATTACCCTTGGACTACAGCACAGATACGCAGTATTTT. Amino acids: CASSPLPLDYSTDTQYF.

A few counts support this clonotype. CDR3 bases: TGTGCCAGCAGTTACTCCGGCGGGGTAGAAGAGACCCAGTACTTC. Protein product: CASSYSGGVEETQYF. The chain uses TRBV6-2 or TRBV6-3 and TRBJ2-5, with D tentatively TRBD2 (6 bases). Germline CDR1 MNHEY, CDR2 SVGEGT. V shed 0 bases and J shed 3 bases, with 11 bases lying between them. The CDR3 covers 15 residues.

This clonotype has a count of ten or more. The V call is TRBV12-3 or TRBV12-4, the J call TRBJ1-1; D remains unclear. The CDR3 is made up of 13 amino acids. V was pared by 7 bases and J by 2 bases, with 11 bases between. As DNA, the CDR3 is TGTGCCAGCAATAACAGAGTCAACACTGAAGCTTTCTTT. It yields the protein CASNNRVNTEAFF.

This clonotype has ten or more counts. The chain recombines TRBV10-3 with TRBJ2-7; 8 bases line up with TRBD1. Losses at the gene ends were 4 bases for V and 5 bases for J; bases not matched to a gene: 4. Germline V gene sequence: CDR1 ENHRY, CDR2 SYGVKD. The CDR3 spans 13 residues. Here the CDR3 reads CAISAGQGNEQYF. DNA of the CDR3: TGTGCCATCAGTGCAGGACAGGGTAACGAGCAGTACTTC.

This clonotype occurred many times. This chain connects TRBV19 to TRBJ2-1; D might be TRBD1 or TRBD2, each matching 5 bases. Germline V lookup: CDR1 LNHDA, CDR2 SQIVND (reference sequence). V was trimmed by 8 bases and J by 4 bases, leaving 9 bases between them. This CDR3 is 12 amino acids long. The CDR3 nucleotides are TGTGCCAGTGGGACCCTGTACAATGAGCAGTTCTTC. Translation gives CASGTLYNEQFF.